These 2 T cell receptor beta chains originate from one sample sequenced in a study of blood T cell repertoires in COVID-19. Clones were read by immunoSEQ multiplex PCR, and TCRdb kept only the in-frame ones, dropping some. This sample has 330,000 or so clones, with around 87% found just once. The source material was PBMCs or T cells enriched from blood (not recorded which). The receptors here all came from a man aged 35-49 years in a cohort exposed to, infected with or recovered from COVID-19 (not recorded which).

The J gene is TRBJ1-1, the V gene TRBV7-6; D is possibly TRBD1 (5 bases). The V gene lost 5 bases and the J gene lost 1 base, with 11 bases spanning the gap. CDR3 length: 14 residues. Germline V gene lookup returns CDR1 SGHVS and CDR2 FNYEAQ. In DNA, the CDR3 is TGTGCCAGCAGCCGACAGCAATCGAACACTGAAGCTTTCTTT. Protein sequence: CASSRQQSNTEAFF.

The gene calls are TRBV6-5 and TRBJ2-7; TRBD2 matches 11 bases. Germline values: CDR1 MNHEY, CDR2 SVGAGI. The CDR3 runs 15 residues. The V gene end was trimmed by 4 bases and the J gene end by 1 base; junction bases not matched to a gene: 3. CDR3 in amino acids: CASSSVAGGSYEQYF. CDR3 bases: TGTGCCAGCAGTTCCGTAGCGGGAGGGTCCTACGAGCAGTACTTC.